Shown below are 32 T cell receptor beta chains from a single sample sequenced in a study of radiotherapy plus CTLA-4 blockade in lung cancer. Here immunoSEQ multiplex PCR was the method, and the copy in TCRdb shows in-frame clones only, minus some. Among some 120,000 clones listed, more than 65% were seen once. The sample was peripheral blood, taken from a patient treated with radiotherapy plus ipilimumab. All receptors come from a human donor with non-small cell lung cancer that progressed on radiotherapy plus ipilimumab. Some clones in this sample may be carry-over from other donors' samples.

The chain carries TRBV6-6 and TRBJ1-1, with a possible D match to TRBD1 (6 bases). Germline lookup yields CDR1 MNHNY and CDR2 SVGAGI (reference sequence). This CDR3 region has 13 residues. V lost 7 bases and J 8 bases, leaving 17 bases between the germline ends. Here the CDR3 reads CASTLTPGTEAFF. CDR3 sequence (DNA): TGTGCCAGCACCCTTACCCCCGGGACAGAAGCTTTCTTT.

The V and J genes are TRBV19 and TRBJ1-6; 7 positions agree with TRBD1. The junction had 8 bases not matched to a gene; V was cut back by 6 bases and J by 9 bases. Germline V CDR1 and CDR2: LNHDA, SQIVND (reference sequence). This CDR3 comprises 14 residues. The CDR3 region has the DNA TGTGCCAGTAGAGGGGGCGGAAGGATTTCACCCCTCCACTTT. Translated, it gives CASRGGGRISPLHF.

The count of this clone is one. The DNA of the CDR3 is TGCGCCAGCAGTCAAATTGGGACAGCCAATTTCACCTCTGGGGCCAACGTCCTGACTTTC. It yields the protein CASSQIGTANFTSGANVLTF. The gene calls are TRBV23-1 and TRBJ2-6, with TRBD1 matching 7 bases. TRBV23-1 has ORF status, its function being uncertain. J gave up 0 bases and V 2 bases, and 13 bases lay outside the gene matches. The CDR3 extends over 20 amino acids.

The chain has TRBV19 and TRBJ1-4; D is perhaps TRBD1 (5 bases). CDR3 length: 14 amino acids. V dropped 5 bases and J dropped 6 bases, with 13 bases sitting between them. The germline CDR1 and CDR2 sequences are LNHDA and SQIVND (reference sequence). In DNA form, the CDR3 reads TGTGCCAGTAGTCCCCCCAGGGACTATGAAAAACTGTTTTTT. Protein product: CASSPPRDYEKLFF. The full variable domain, in which reference TRBV19 and TRBJ1-4 provide the parts outside the CDR3, is DGGITQSPKYLFRKEGQNVTLSCEQNLNHDAMYWYRQDPGQGLRLIYYSQIVNDFQKGDIAEGYSVSREKKESFPLTVTSAQKNPTAFYLCASSPPRDYEKLFFGSGTQLSVL.

CDR3 residues: CASSLGAGAYEQYF. The CDR3 bases are TGCGCCAGCAGCTTGGGGGCAGGGGCCTACGAGCAGTACTTC. This chain links TRBV5-1 with TRBJ2-7, with a tentative D call TRBD1 (6 bases). CDR1 SGHRS and CDR2 YFSETQ come from the germline V gene. Between the trimmed V and J ends, which lost 0 bases and 2 bases, there was a span of 9 bases. There are 14 residues in the CDR3.

The J gene is TRBJ2-1, the V gene TRBV19; D may be TRBD2 (6 bases). Deletions cut 3 bases from V and 5 bases from J, with 14 bases between. CDR3 length equals 15 residues. CDR1 and CDR2 (germline): LNHDA, SQIVND (reference sequence). The chain's CDR3 is CASSMLEGRNNEQFF. CDR3 bases: TGTGCCAGTAGTATGTTGGAAGGGAGGAACAATGAGCAGTTCTTC.

V is TRBV28 and J is TRBJ1-2, with D maybe TRBD1 (6 bases). Germline values: CDR1 MDHEN, CDR2 SYDVKM. This CDR3 has 14 residues. Trimming pared 4 bases from V and 2 bases from J, leaving 11 bases between. The CDR3, as DNA: TGTGCCAGCAGTTACCCCCAGGGGAACTATGGCTACACCTTC. Amino acid sequence: CASSYPQGNYGYTF.

V is TRBV7-3 and J is TRBJ2-2; 10 nucleotides agree with TRBD2. This CDR3 spans 20 amino acids. Germline-derived CDR1 and CDR2 are SGHTA and FQGTGA. V lost 5 bases, J lost 5 bases, and 20 bases stayed unmatched. Here the CDR3 reads CASSPRGSSGGPTTTGELFF. The CDR3, as DNA: TGTGCCAGCAGCCCGAGGGGGTCTAGCGGGGGACCCACGACTACCGGGGAGCTGTTTTTT. The complete variable domain, with remaining parts taken from reference TRBV7-3 and TRBJ2-2, reads GAGVSQTPSNKVTEKGKYVELRCDPISGHTALYWYRQSLGQGPEFLIYFQGTGAADDSGLPNDRFFAVRPEGSVSTLKIQRTERGDSAVYLCASSPRGSSGGPTTTGELFFGEGSRLTVL.

The gene calls are TRBV12-5 and TRBJ1-6, with 7 bases that match TRBD1. The CDR3 loop spans 13 amino acids. The trim removed 1 base at V and 13 bases at J, leaving 4 bases unmatched. Germline V gene lookup returns CDR1 LGHNT and CDR2 FRNRAP. CDR3 region: CASGLEGQTPLHF. The DNA for the CDR3 is TGTGCTAGTGGTTTGGAGGGACAGACTCCCCTCCACTTT.

This clone occurred once. The genes are TRBV11-2 and TRBJ2-7; TRBD2 aligns across 10 bases. Per the germline V gene, CDR1 is SGHAT and CDR2 is FQNNGV. After removal of 3 bases from V and 3 bases from J, the junction contained 11 bases not matched to a gene. This CDR3 is built from 17 residues. CDR3 protein: CASSFSFGLAESYEQYF. The CDR3 DNA reads as TGTGCCAGCAGCTTTTCTTTTGGACTAGCGGAGAGCTACGAGCAGTACTTC.

The J gene is TRBJ1-5, the V gene TRBV21-1; whether TRBD1, the table's D call, matches the DNA was not checked. TRBV21-1 is noted as a pseudogene. The CDR3 consists of 18 residues. The CDR3 protein is CASSKESHNYRGNQPQHF. CDR3 DNA sequence: TGTGCCAGCAGCAAAGAGTCCCACAACTACAGGGGCAATCAGCCCCAGCATTTT.

The CDR3 DNA reads as TGTGCCAGCAGCCAAGAGGACTCTGGGGCCAACGTCCTGACTTTC. Translation: CASSQEDSGANVLTF. The chain links TRBV4-2 to TRBJ2-6; D remains ambiguous. The ends were cut back, 0 bases at V and 0 bases at J, with 3 bases in the middle. This CDR3 has 15 amino acids. Germline CDR1 is LGHNA and CDR2 is YNFKEQ.

This clone appeared once. The chain joins TRBV5-4 to TRBJ2-3; TRBD2 agrees at 9 bases. V trimming: 4 bases; J trimming: 2 bases; junction bases outside the gene matches: 2. Germline CDR1 reads SGHNT; CDR2 reads YYREEE (reference sequence). The CDR3 is made up of 14 amino acids. CDR3 sequence (DNA): TGTGCCAGCAGCCTAGCGGGGATCACAGATACGCAGTATTTT. Its protein product is CASSLAGITDTQYF.

The chain has TRBV19 and TRBJ1-1, with no clear D. V shed 7 bases and J shed 5 bases, with 14 bases lying between them. Per germline, CDR1 LNHDA and CDR2 SQIVND (reference sequence). The CDR3 length is 13 residues. The chain's CDR3 is CASNLQGGTEAFF. As DNA, the CDR3 is TGTGCCAGTAATTTACAAGGAGGGACTGAAGCTTTCTTT.

This clone was counted only a few times. This rearrangement joins TRBV5-8 to TRBJ2-5; 10 bases are shared with TRBD1. The CDR3 length is 15 residues. Germline trimming cut 4 bases from V and 4 bases from J; bases unmatched to any gene: 7. Germline values: CDR1 SGHTS, CDR2 YDEGEE. The CDR3 spells CASSPGTGDRETQYF. DNA of the CDR3: TGTGCCAGCAGCCCCGGGACAGGGGATCGAGAGACCCAGTACTTC.

The chain combines TRBV2 with TRBJ1-5; the D gene is possibly TRBD1 (6 bases). Trimming removed 1 base from V and 0 bases from J, with 13 bases in between. This CDR3 contains 17 residues. Germline V gene sequence: CDR1 SNHLY, CDR2 FYNNEI. The CDR3 nucleotides are TGTGCCAGCAGTGAAGACAGGGCAATTTATAGCAATCAGCCCCAGCATTTT. This encodes CASSEDRAIYSNQPQHF.

This clone was seen a handful of times. The rearrangement uses TRBV9 and TRBJ2-1; D gene ambiguous. The CDR3 is 12 amino acids. Germline values: CDR1 SGDLS, CDR2 YYNGEE. Trimming took off 0 bases at V and 4 bases at J, with 2 bases between the two ends. CDR3 sequence: CASSVEYNEQFF. In DNA, the CDR3 is TGTGCCAGCAGCGTAGAATACAATGAGCAGTTCTTC.

V usage is TRBV7-2 and J usage is TRBJ2-5; D is perhaps TRBD2 (6 bases). CDR1 SGHTA and CDR2 FQGNSA come from the germline V gene. The CDR3 totals 16 residues. The V gene lost 0 bases and the J gene lost 5 bases, with 16 bases spanning the gap. CDR3: CASSLAGFGGMETQYF. For the CDR3, the DNA is TGTGCCAGCAGCTTAGCCGGCTTCGGAGGGATGGAGACCCAGTACTTC. Supplemented by reference TRBV7-2 and TRBJ2-5, the full variable domain reads GAGVSQSPSNKVTEKGKDVELRCDPISGHTALYWYRQSLGQGLEFLIYFQGNSAPDKSGLPSDRFSAERTGGSVSTLTIQRTQQEDSAVYLCASSLAGFGGMETQYFGPGTRLLVL.

The rearrangement joins TRBV5-1 to TRBJ2-7, with TRBD2 matching 10 bases. CDR1 SGHRS and CDR2 YFSETQ come from the germline V gene. The trim removed 8 bases at V and 3 bases at J, leaving 11 bases unmatched. The CDR3 consists of 15 residues. The CDR3 is CASRERGGTFYEQYF. In nucleotides, the CDR3 is TGCGCCAGTAGAGAGCGGGGGGGTACTTTCTACGAGCAGTACTTC.

The chain uses TRBV5-1 and TRBJ2-1, with 7 bases identical to TRBD1. Germline lookup yields CDR1 SGHRS and CDR2 YFSETQ. The CDR3 spans 15 residues. The V segment lost 3 bases and the J segment 8 bases; nucleotides outside the gene matches: 11. This CDR3 is CASSSNPGTVDEQFF. The CDR3 DNA follows: TGCGCCAGCAGCTCGAACCCCGGGACAGTAGATGAGCAGTTCTTC.

V and J are TRBV29-1 and TRBJ2-5; D gene ambiguous. The germline CDR1 and CDR2 sequences are SQVTM and ANQGSEA. The CDR3 consists of 13 residues. V lost 4 bases, J lost 2 bases, and 11 bases lay in between. Written as DNA, the CDR3 is TGCAGCGTTGGGGTCCTCCTACAAGAGACCCAGTACTTC. Its protein product is CSVGVLLQETQYF.

V usage is TRBV5-1 and J usage is TRBJ2-3; a possible D gene is TRBD1 (6 bases). CDR3 length equals 13 residues. The germline gives CDR1 SGHRS, CDR2 YFSETQ. V lost 4 bases and J 2 bases, leaving 8 bases between the germline ends. CDR3 amino acids: CASSGQNTDTQYF. CDR3 DNA: TGCGCCAGCAGCGGACAGAACACAGATACGCAGTATTTT.

The CDR3: CASSLGRQGPEAFF. The CDR3 DNA follows: TGTGCCAGCAGCTTGGGAAGGCAAGGACCTGAAGCTTTCTTT. The gene calls are TRBV5-6 and TRBJ1-1; D unresolved. This CDR3 spans 14 amino acids. CDR1 SGHDT and CDR2 YYEEEE come from the germline V gene. Trimming cost V 0 bases and J 6 bases, with 12 bases left between them.

V and J are TRBV6-6 and TRBJ1-1; no firm D call. The germline V and J ends were trimmed by 0 bases and 5 bases, with 10 bases remaining between them. Germline-derived CDR1 and CDR2 are MNHNY and SVGAGI (reference sequence). This CDR3 spans 14 amino acids. The CDR3 DNA reads TGTGCCAGCAGTTACTCGAGAGGGCGGACTGAAGCTTTCTTT. This sequence encodes CASSYSRGRTEAFF.

This chain joins TRBV29-1 and TRBJ1-3; 7 bases fit TRBD1. CDR1 is SQVTM, CDR2 ANQGSEA, per germline. The J segment lost 2 bases and the V segment lost 7 bases, leaving 2 bases of the junction unmatched. This CDR3 comprises 12 residues. The CDR3 nucleotides are TGCAGCGCCGGGACAGCTGGAAACACCATATATTTT. Protein: CSAGTAGNTIYF.

V is TRBV2 and J is TRBJ2-7; D unclear. With 3 bases removed from V and 3 bases from J, the gap between germline ends came to 9 bases. Germline assignment: CDR1 SNHLY and CDR2 FYNNEI. The CDR3 consists of 13 residues. The CDR3 DNA is TGTGCCAGCAGTGATGCCCGGAACTACGAGCAGTACTTC. This gives the protein CASSDARNYEQYF.

The gene calls are TRBV2 and TRBJ2-7, with TRBD1 matching 7 bases. Germline CDR1 reads SNHLY; CDR2 reads FYNNEI. The CDR3 extends over 12 amino acids. V lost 6 bases to trimming and J lost 3 bases; unmatched junction nucleotides: 2. The CDR3 sequence: CASRGQNYEQYF. CDR3 nucleotide sequence: TGTGCCAGCAGGGGACAGAACTACGAGCAGTACTTC.

The chain employs TRBV5-8 and TRBJ1-2; no clear D gene. The length of the CDR3 is 13 residues. Germline V gene data show CDR1 as SGHTS and CDR2 as YDEGEE. Trimming removed 6 bases at V and 1 base at J, with 10 bases between. CDR3 residues: CASKNSVNYGYTF. CDR3 nucleotides: TGTGCCAGCAAAAACAGCGTTAACTATGGCTACACCTTC. Filled out from reference TRBV5-8 and TRBJ1-2, the complete variable domain reads EAGVTQSPTHLIKTRGQQATLRCSPISGHTSVYWYQQALGLGLQFLLWYDEGEERNRGNFPPRFSGRQFPNYSSELNVNALELEDSALYLCASKNSVNYGYTFGSGTRLTVV.

The chain carries TRBV11-2 and TRBJ2-7; 8 positions match TRBD1. This CDR3 region has 13 residues. J lost 6 bases, V lost 2 bases, and 3 bases had no gene match. In germline, CDR1 is SGHAT, CDR2 FQNNGV. The CDR3 DNA reads as TGTGCCAGCAGCTTAAGACAGGGGTCCGAGCAGTACTTC. Protein sequence: CASSLRQGSEQYF.

Here the CDR3 reads CAWSVRGGEGTEAFF. The CDR3 DNA follows: TGTGCCTGGAGTGTACGTGGAGGGGAGGGCACTGAAGCTTTCTTT. This chain uses TRBV30 with TRBJ1-1, with a possible D match to TRBD1 (5 bases). The CDR3 length is 15 residues. Trimming left V 0 bases short and J 4 bases short, with 15 bases between. Germline CDR1 and CDR2: GTSNPN and SVGIG (reference sequence).

There are a few counts of this clone. The chain joins TRBV2 to TRBJ1-1; unclear D gene. Germline values: CDR1 SNHLY, CDR2 FYNNEI. This CDR3 spans 13 amino acids. Trimming stripped 6 bases from V and 4 bases from J, with 12 bases between. The CDR3 is CASSQTGSTEAFF. CDR3 bases: TGTGCCAGCAGCCAGACGGGGAGCACTGAAGCTTTCTTT.

This clone was counted only a few times. The V and J genes are TRBV14 and TRBJ1-3; D gene ambiguous. Germline assignment: CDR1 SGHDN and CDR2 FVKESK. V was cut by 4 bases and J by 4 bases, with 8 bases left in between. The length of the CDR3 is 13 residues. CDR3: CASSLGEGNTIYF. DNA for the CDR3: TGTGCCAGCAGCCTGGGAGAGGGAAACACCATATATTTT.